Listed below are T cell receptor beta chains from one sample, sequenced in a study of graft-versus-host responses after intestinal transplantation. The repertoire was sequenced with immunoSEQ multiplex PCR; TCRdb's copy has only in-frame clones and lacks some. The data hold over 70,000 clones, with around 86% observed a single time. Antigens of these TCRs are unknown. Sequenced material: unstimulated CD8+ T cells sorted from spleen or lymph node cells, taken before intestinal transplant. These receptors were obtained from a human donor who received an intestinal transplant. The CDR3 runs from the conserved cysteine through the conserved F or W. A D gene is named only where the DNA matches it firmly. Only part of the rows carry a size: once, few, many, or a class if the clone is expanded.

size,J,V,D,DNA,CDR3
.,TRBJ2-1,TRBV5-1,TRBD1,TGCGCCAGCAGCTCGGGACAGGTTAACAATGAGCAGTTCTTC,CASSSGQVNNEQFF
.,TRBJ2-2,TRBV7-9,.,TGTGCCAGCAGCTTGGGGGCAGGGCTCACCGGGGAGCTGTTTTTT,CASSLGAGLTGELFF
.,TRBJ1-5,TRBV27,.,TGTGCCAGCAGTTTACGTGGCGTCAGCAATCAGCCCCAGCATTTT,CASSLRGVSNQPQHF
.,TRBJ2-7,TRBV6-6,TRBD2,TGTGCCATCCAGCGGGAGGTGGACTACGAGCAGTACTTC,CAIQREVDYEQYF
.,TRBJ2-2,TRBV11-2,TRBD2,TGTGCCAGCAGCTCTCGCGGGGTAGCGGGACATCTTCCCGCCGGGGAGCTGTTTTTT,CASSSRGVAGHLPAGELFF
once,TRBJ1-1,TRBV28,.,TGTGCCAGCAGTTTGAGGGGGGCTCGCACTGAAGCTTTCTTT,CASSLRGARTEAFF
.,TRBJ2-7,TRBV4-1,.,TGCGCCAGCAGCCAAGAAGAGGGTTCCCTCTCCTACGAGCAGTACTTC,CASSQEEGSLSYEQYF
once,TRBJ2-5,TRBV4-1,.,TGCGCCAGCAGCCAAGAAGGTCGTACAGGGCCCGGGGGGCAAGAGACCCAGTACTTC,CASSQEGRTGPGGQETQYF
.,TRBJ2-3,TRBV9,.,TGTGCCAGCAGCGTAGTAGGAGGGGGGGCCACAGATACGCAGTATTTT,CASSVVGGGATDTQYF
.,TRBJ2-1,TRBV9,TRBD1,TGTGCCAGCAGCGTAGATAGTCGGGACAGGGGGCGAAATGAGCAGTTCTTC,CASSVDSRDRGRNEQFF
.,TRBJ2-5,TRBV2,TRBD2,TGTGCCAGCAGTGAATCTAGCGGGGGGGCCAGTGAGACCCAGTACTTC,CASSESSGGASETQYF
.,TRBJ1-1,TRBV7-6,.,TGTGCCAGCAGCTTAGAAAAGGGTGAAGCTTTCTTT,CASSLEKGEAFF
.,TRBJ1-6,TRBV6-6,.,TGTGCCAGCAGTTACTCGAAGGATTTCTATAATTCACCCCTCCACTTT,CASSYSKDFYNSPLHF
.,TRBJ2-7,TRBV5-6,.,TGTGCCAGCAGCGGGCCTTTCCAGGAGCAGTACTTC,CASSGPFQEQYF
.,TRBJ1-1,TRBV6-1,.,TGTGCCAGCAGGGTCATGGAATACACTGAAGCTTTCTTT,CASRVMEYTEAFF
.,TRBJ1-1,TRBV4-1,.,TGCGCCAGCAGCCAGGGACTTGAAGCTTTCTTT,CASSQGLEAFF
.,TRBJ1-1,TRBV9,.,TGTGCCAGCAGCCCCAGGATCCTCGACCCTGAAGCTTTCTTT,CASSPRILDPEAFF
.,TRBJ2-7,TRBV7-9,TRBD1,TGTGCCAGCAGCTTCACAGGACAGGCCTACGAGCAGTACTTC,CASSFTGQAYEQYF
.,TRBJ1-6,TRBV7-9,.,TGTGCCAGCAGCATCAGCCCCCGGGGAAATTCACCCCTCCACTTT,CASSISPRGNSPLHF
.,TRBJ1-2,TRBV9,TRBD1,TGTGCCAGCAGAAAGCCCGGGACAGGGGATGGCTACACCTTC,CASRKPGTGDGYTF
.,TRBJ2-3,TRBV5-1,.,TGCGCCAGCAGCTTGTATAGCACAGATACGCAGTATTTT,CASSLYSTDTQYF
few,TRBJ2-3,TRBV13,.,TGTGCCAGTGGGTTACTAGCTGGGGACACAGATACGCAGTATTTT,CASGLLAGDTDTQYF
.,TRBJ2-1,TRBV7-3,TRBD2,TGTGCCAGCGGGGAGGGCCGGAATGAGCAGTTCTTC,CASGEGRNEQFF
.,TRBJ1-4,TRBV27,.,TGTGCCAGCAGTTTGTACAGGGAACATGAAAAACTGTTTTTT,CASSLYREHEKLFF
.,TRBJ1-5,TRBV30,TRBD1,TGTGCCTGGAGCACCGGGCAGGGGGTCGAGCAGCCCCAGCATTTT,CAWSTGQGVEQPQHF
.,TRBJ2-1,TRBV6-5,TRBD2,TGTGCCAGCAGTACCGGGACTAGCCCTAATGAGCAGTTCTTC,CASSTGTSPNEQFF
.,TRBJ2-6,TRBV14,TRBD2,TGTGCCAGCAGCCAAGGCAGAGCGGGGCACCTCTCTGGGGCCAACGTCCTGACTTTC,CASSQGRAGHLSGANVLTF
.,TRBJ2-1,TRBV5-1,TRBD1,TGCGCCAGCAGCGCAACAGGGGGCAATGAGCAGTTCTTC,CASSATGGNEQFF
few,TRBJ2-1,TRBV28,.,TGTGCCAGCAGTAAATCGGGCCAATTACTCAATGAGCAGTTCTTC,CASSKSGQLLNEQFF
few,TRBJ2-1,TRBV7-3,TRBD2,TGTGCCAGCAGCCCGGTGGGCGGGGGGGATGAGCAGTTCTTC,CASSPVGGGDEQFF
.,TRBJ2-7,TRBV6-1,.,TGTGCCACCCGACGGGGGTTCAGCGAGCAGTACTTC,CATRRGFSEQYF
.,TRBJ2-2,TRBV5-4,TRBD2,TGTGCCAGCAGCTTGGTTGCGGGAGTCACCGGGGAGCTGTTTTTT,CASSLVAGVTGELFF
.,TRBJ2-3,TRBV6-5,TRBD2,TGTGCCAGCAGTTACCTTGGACTAGCGGGGACAGATACGCAGTATTTT,CASSYLGLAGTDTQYF
.,TRBJ2-1,TRBV2,TRBD2,TGTGCCAGCAGAAAGGTAGCGGGGGAGAGAAATGAGCAGTTCTTC,CASRKVAGERNEQFF
few,TRBJ1-5,TRBV27,.,TGTGCCAGCAGTCCCAATAGCAATCAGCCCCAGCATTTT,CASSPNSNQPQHF
once,TRBJ1-5,TRBV7-9,.,TGTGCCAGCAGCCACGACAGTGGTGGACAGCCCCAGCATTTT,CASSHDSGGQPQHF
.,TRBJ2-1,TRBV9,TRBD1,TGTGCCAGCAGCGCAGGGGGTTCCTCCTACAATGAGCAGTTCTTC,CASSAGGSSYNEQFF